This T cell receptor (beta chain) is from a study of shared clonotypes between healthy human individuals. Regarding the study as a whole: When naive CD4 clonotypes were compared across a few donors, approximately 5% were shared.

The germline V gene encodes CDR1 MRHNA and CDR2 SNTAGT. The CDR3 consists of 14 residues. Germline trimming cut 6 bases from V and 5 bases from J; bases unmatched to any gene: 7. The protocol was immunoSEQ multiplex PCR, while the TCRdb copy is restricted to in-frame clones and leaves out a portion. The data hold 190,000 or so clones, with roughly 93% observed a single time. As to this clone: What it recognizes is unknown.

This chain joins TRBV6-4 and TRBJ2-7; TRBD2 matches at 10 bases. This TCR derives from a young woman in good health. The sequenced material came from naive CD4+ T cells sorted from blood. Subset meaning: CD45RA+ positively selected. The DNA for the CDR3 is TGTGCCAGCAGCCCTAGCGGGAGTTTGAACGAGCAGTACTTC. This codes for CASSPSGSLNEQYF.